This is a list of T cell receptor beta chains from one sample in a study of cytomegalovirus exposure and HLA in healthy donors. Measured with immunoSEQ multiplex PCR; TCRdb has only the in-frame clones, and not every one. This sample yields about 190,000 clones, of which about four fifths are seen a single time; under 2% belongs to the top ten. The sample was PBMCs. The receptors shown here come from a man aged 35 to 55 in good health and CMV-seropositive. CDR3s include the opening cysteine and the closing phenylalanine or tryptophan. A D gene is named only where the DNA matches it firmly. The listing skips clone size in some rows; elsewhere it reads once, few, many or a size class.

TRBD2 | once | TRBJ2-3 | TRBV4-2 | CASSQEGLAGALSTDTQYF | TGTGCCAGCAGCCAAGAAGGACTAGCGGGAGCCCTTAGCACAGATACGCAGTATTTT
TRBD1 | few | TRBJ1-2 | TRBV20-1 | CSARDRSGYTF | TGCAGTGCTAGGGACAGGAGCGGCTACACCTTC
NA | NA | TRBJ2-6 | TRBV6-5 | CASAPGSAGANVLTF | TGTGCCAGCGCCCCGGGGTCTGCTGGGGCCAACGTCCTGACTTTC
NA | NA | TRBJ2-7 | TRBV5-1 | CASSFSRYEQYF | TGCGCCAGCAGCTTCAGCAGGTACGAGCAGTACTTC
NA | NA | TRBJ2-7 | TRBV4-2 | CASSQGDQGLEQYF | TGTGCCAGCAGCCAAGGGGACCAGGGGTTGGAGCAGTACTTC
TRBD1 | NA | TRBJ1-5 | TRBV2 | CASSFDRGPVQPQHF | TGTGCCAGCAGCTTCGACAGGGGGCCAGTTCAGCCCCAGCATTTT
NA | NA | TRBJ2-5 | TRBV5-1 | CASRAGLPQETQYF | TGCGCCAGCAGGGCTGGACTACCGCAAGAGACCCAGTACTTC
TRBD1 | few | TRBJ1-1 | TRBV2 | CASSHRTGMNTEAFF | TGTGCCAGCAGCCATCGGACAGGCATGAACACTGAAGCTTTCTTT
NA | NA | TRBJ2-7 | TRBV5-8 | CASSHERRRTYEQYF | TGTGCCAGCAGTCACGAGAGGAGACGTACCTACGAGCAGTACTTC
NA | few | TRBJ2-7 | TRBV2 | CARGHSPLEQYF | TGTGCTAGGGGTCATTCTCCCCTCGAGCAGTACTTC
NA | NA | TRBJ2-3 | TRBV9 | CASSPQATSTDTQYF | TGTGCCAGCAGCCCCCAAGCTACTAGCACAGATACGCAGTATTTT
NA | NA | TRBJ2-1 | TRBV7-2 | CASSLESVAHNEQFF | TGTGCCAGCAGCTTAGAGAGCGTGGCCCACAATGAGCAGTTCTTC
TRBD1 | NA | TRBJ2-5 | TRBV4-3 | CASSQDGTGGGETQYF | TGCGCCAGCAGCCAAGATGGGACAGGGGGGGGAGAGACCCAGTACTTC
NA | few | TRBJ1-1 | TRBV28 | CASRWWARDTEAFF | TGTGCCAGCAGATGGTGGGCCAGGGACACTGAAGCTTTCTTT